This T cell receptor beta chain emerged from a study of blood T cell repertoires in COVID-19. Overall study: Samples representing acute and convalescent COVID-19 were sourced from the United States, Italy and Spain. The analysed material was cDNA or gDNA that came from T cells, B-cell-depleted T cells, or PBMCs.

Germline values: CDR1 SGHKS, CDR2 YYEKEE (reference sequence). The V gene end was trimmed by 4 bases and the J gene end by 7 bases; junction bases not matched to a gene: 13. The length of the CDR3 is 17 residues. This clone was counted once. Per the original data handling: The assay estimated nucleated cells by amplifying reference gene primers. Method: immunoSEQ multiplex PCR; TCRdb's copy keeps in-frame clones and lacks some. V and J calls and clone size follow that table, whereas D and trimming were derived from the DNA. The sample holds 150,000 to 200,000 clones, roughly nine tenths seen once. During active infection, Seattle patients enrolled and were then monitored through disease.

Sequenced input: peripheral blood. The receptor was isolated from a woman aged 60 to 75 with COVID-19, enrolled during active disease. The chain carries TRBV5-5 and TRBJ2-1; 11 bases agree with TRBD2. CDR3 sequence (DNA): TGTGCCAGCAGCCTAATATTAGCGGGAGGGCCTAGGAATGAGCAGTTCTTC. This gives the protein CASSLILAGGPRNEQFF.